The present T cell receptor (beta chain) was sequenced within a study of blood T cell repertoires in COVID-19. Study-wide background: Samples taken during acute and convalescent COVID-19 were collected in the United States, Italy and Spain.

Per the authors' pipeline: Amplification of reference gene primers was used by the study to estimate nucleated cell counts. Produced via immunoSEQ multiplex PCR; TCRdb's table is partial and in-frame only. The DNA gave D and trimming, while V, J and clone size come from that table. The sample yields roughly 200,000 clones, roughly 87% seen once. Trimming shortened V by 4 bases and J by 0 bases, and 6 bases separated the two germline ends. In germline, CDR1 is LNHDA, CDR2 SQIVND (reference sequence). The CDR3 consists of 13 residues. As regards this clone: Other DNA sequences in this specimen translate into the identical CDR3.

This sequence joins TRBV19 and TRBJ1-1, with no clear D. Input material: PBMCs or T cells enriched from blood (not recorded which). This TCR came from a woman between 35 and 50 years old with acute COVID-19. The CDR3 DNA is TGTGCCAGTAGTACGGGGTTGAACACTGAAGCTTTCTTT. It specifies CASSTGLNTEAFF.